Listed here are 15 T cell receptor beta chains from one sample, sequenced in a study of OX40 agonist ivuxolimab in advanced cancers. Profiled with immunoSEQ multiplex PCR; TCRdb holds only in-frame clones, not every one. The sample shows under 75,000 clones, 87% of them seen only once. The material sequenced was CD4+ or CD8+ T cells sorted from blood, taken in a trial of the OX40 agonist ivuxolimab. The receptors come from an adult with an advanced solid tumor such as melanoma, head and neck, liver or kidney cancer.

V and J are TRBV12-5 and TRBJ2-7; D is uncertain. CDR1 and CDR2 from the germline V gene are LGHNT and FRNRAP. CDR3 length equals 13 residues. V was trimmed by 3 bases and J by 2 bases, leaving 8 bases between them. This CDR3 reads CASGFGRPYEQYF. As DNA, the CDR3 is TGTGCTAGTGGTTTTGGGCGGCCCTACGAGCAGTACTTC. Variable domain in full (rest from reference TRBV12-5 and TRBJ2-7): DARVTQTPRHKVTEMGQEVTMRCQPILGHNTVFWYRQTMMQGLELLAYFRNRAPLDDSGMPKDRFSAEMPDATLATLKIQPSEPRDSAVYFCASGFGRPYEQYFGPGTRLTVT.

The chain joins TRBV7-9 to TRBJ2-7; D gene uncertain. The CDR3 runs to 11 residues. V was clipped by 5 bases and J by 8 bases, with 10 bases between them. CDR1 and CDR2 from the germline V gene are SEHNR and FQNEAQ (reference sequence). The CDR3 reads CASSRNEQQYF. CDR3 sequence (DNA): TGTGCCAGCAGCCGGAACGAACAGCAGTACTTC.

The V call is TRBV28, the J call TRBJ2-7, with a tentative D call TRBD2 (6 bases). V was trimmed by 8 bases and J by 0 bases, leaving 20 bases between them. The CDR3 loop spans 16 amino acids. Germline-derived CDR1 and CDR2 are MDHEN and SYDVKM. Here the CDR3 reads CASGSLGGFSSYEQYF. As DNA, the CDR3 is TGTGCCAGCGGGTCTTTGGGGGGTTTCAGCTCCTACGAGCAGTACTTC.

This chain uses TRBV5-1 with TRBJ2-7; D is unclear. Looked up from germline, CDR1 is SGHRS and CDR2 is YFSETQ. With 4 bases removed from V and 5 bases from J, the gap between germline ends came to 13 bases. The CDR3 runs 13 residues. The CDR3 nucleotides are TGCGCCAGCAGCGGCGTAGGGATCAACGAGCAGTACTTC. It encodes CASSGVGINEQYF.

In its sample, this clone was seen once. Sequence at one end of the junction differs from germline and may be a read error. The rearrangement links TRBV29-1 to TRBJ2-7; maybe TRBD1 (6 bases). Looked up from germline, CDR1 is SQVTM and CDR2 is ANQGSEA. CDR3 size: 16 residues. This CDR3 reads CSVEGRFGQSSYEQYF. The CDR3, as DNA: TGCAGCGTCGAAGGTCGGTTCGGACAGAGCTCCTACGAGCAGTACTTC.

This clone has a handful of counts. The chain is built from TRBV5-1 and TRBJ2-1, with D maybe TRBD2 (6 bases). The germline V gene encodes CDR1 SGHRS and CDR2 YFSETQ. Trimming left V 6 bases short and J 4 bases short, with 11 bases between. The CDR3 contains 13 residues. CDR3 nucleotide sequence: TGCGCCAGCACCGGGACTTTATACAATGAGCAGTTCTTC. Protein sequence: CASTGTLYNEQFF.

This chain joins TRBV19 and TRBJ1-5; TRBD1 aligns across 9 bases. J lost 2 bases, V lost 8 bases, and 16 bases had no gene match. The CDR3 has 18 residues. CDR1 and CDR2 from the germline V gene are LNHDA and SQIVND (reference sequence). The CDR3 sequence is CASAERGQGVGGNQPQHF. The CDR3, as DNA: TGTGCCAGTGCGGAAAGGGGACAGGGTGTGGGAGGCAATCAGCCCCAGCATTTT.

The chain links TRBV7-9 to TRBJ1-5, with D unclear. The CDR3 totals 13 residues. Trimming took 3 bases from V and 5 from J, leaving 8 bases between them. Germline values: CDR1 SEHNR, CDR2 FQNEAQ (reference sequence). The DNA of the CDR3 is TGTGCCAGCAGCTTTAGACCTGATCAGCCCCAGCATTTT. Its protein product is CASSFRPDQPQHF. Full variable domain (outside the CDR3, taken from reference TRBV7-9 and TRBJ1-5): DTGVSQNPRHKITKRGQNVTFRCDPISEHNRLYWYRQTLGQGPEFLTYFQNEAQLEKSRLLSDRFSAERPKGSFSTLEIQRTEQGDSAMYLCASSFRPDQPQHFGDGTRLSIL.

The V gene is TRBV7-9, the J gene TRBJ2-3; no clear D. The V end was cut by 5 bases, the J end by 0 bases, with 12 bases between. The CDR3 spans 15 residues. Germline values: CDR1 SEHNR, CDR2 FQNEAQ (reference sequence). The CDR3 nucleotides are TGTGCCAGCAGCCTATTCGGACCTAGCACAGATACGCAGTATTTT. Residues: CASSLFGPSTDTQYF.

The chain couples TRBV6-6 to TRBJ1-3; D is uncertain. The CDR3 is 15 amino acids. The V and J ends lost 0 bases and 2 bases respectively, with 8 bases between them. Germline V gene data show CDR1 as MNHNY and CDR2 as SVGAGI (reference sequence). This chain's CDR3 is CASSYSESTGNTIYF. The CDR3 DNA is TGTGCCAGCAGTTACTCGGAGTCCACTGGAAACACCATATATTTT.

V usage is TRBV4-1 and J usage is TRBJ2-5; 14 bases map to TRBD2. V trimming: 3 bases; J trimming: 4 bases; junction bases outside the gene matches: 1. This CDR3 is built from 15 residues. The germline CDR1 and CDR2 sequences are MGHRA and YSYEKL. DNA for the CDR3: TGCGCCAGCAGCCAGGGACTAGCGGGAGCAGAGACCCAGTACTTC. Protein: CASSQGLAGAETQYF.

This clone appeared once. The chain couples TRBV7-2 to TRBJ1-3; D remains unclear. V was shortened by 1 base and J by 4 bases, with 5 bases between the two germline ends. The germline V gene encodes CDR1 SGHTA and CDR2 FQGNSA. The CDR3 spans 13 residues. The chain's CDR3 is CASSLGGGNTIYF. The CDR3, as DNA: TGTGCCAGCAGCTTAGGAGGGGGAAACACCATATATTTT.

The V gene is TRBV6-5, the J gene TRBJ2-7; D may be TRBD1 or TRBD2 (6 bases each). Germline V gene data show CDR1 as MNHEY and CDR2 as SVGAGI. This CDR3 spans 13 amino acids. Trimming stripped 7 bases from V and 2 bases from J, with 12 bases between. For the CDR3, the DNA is TGTGCCAGCACCGCGAGGGGGGCCTACGAGCAGTACTTC. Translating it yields CASTARGAYEQYF.

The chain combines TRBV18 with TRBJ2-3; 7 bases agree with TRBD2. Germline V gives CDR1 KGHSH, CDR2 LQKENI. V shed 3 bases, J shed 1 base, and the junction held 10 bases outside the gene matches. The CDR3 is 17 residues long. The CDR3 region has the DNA TGTGCCAGCTCACCGAAACTAGCGCACGGGGGCACAGATACGCAGTATTTT. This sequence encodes CASSPKLAHGGTDTQYF.

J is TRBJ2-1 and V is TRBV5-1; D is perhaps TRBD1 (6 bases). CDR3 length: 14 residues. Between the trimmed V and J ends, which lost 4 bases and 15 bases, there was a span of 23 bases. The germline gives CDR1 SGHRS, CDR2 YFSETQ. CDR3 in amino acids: CASSVEQGSPHRFF. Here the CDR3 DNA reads TGCGCCAGCAGCGTAGAACAGGGTTCCCCACACCGGTTCTTC.